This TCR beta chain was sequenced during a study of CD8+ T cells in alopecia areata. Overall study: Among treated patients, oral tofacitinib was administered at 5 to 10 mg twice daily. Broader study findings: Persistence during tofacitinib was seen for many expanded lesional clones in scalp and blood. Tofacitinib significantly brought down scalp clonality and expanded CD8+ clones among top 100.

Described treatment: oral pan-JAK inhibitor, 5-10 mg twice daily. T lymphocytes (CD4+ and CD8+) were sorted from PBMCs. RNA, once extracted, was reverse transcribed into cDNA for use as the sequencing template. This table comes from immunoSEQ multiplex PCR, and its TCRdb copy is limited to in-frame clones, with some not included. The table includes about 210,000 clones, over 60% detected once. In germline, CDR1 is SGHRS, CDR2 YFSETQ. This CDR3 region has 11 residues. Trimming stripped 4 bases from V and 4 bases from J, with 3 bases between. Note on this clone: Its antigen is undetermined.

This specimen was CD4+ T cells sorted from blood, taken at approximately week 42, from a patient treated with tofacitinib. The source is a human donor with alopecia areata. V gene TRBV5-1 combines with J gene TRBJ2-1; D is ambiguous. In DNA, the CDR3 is TGCGCCAGCAGCGCATACAATGAGCAGTTCTTC. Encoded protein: CASSAYNEQFF.